The rows below give T cell receptor beta chains drawn from one sample of a study of T-cell reconstitution after alpha-beta-depleted transplantation in children. TCRdb re-called the PCR reads with MiXCR, one entry per CDR3 protein. The table shows fewer than 350,000 distinct CDR3 sequences, with 11% occurring only once. The material sequenced was peripheral blood, taken 180 days after TCRalphabeta/CD19-depleted stem cell transplant. The receptor set was obtained from a male patient between 2 and 10 years old who had a stem cell transplant for chronic granulomatous disease, so the T cells may come from the graft donor. The CDR3 runs from the conserved cysteine through the conserved F or W. The order of the fields is clone size, J gene, V gene, D gene, CDR3 protein, CDR3 DNA. D genes are given only for firm matches. Sizes are listed as once, few, many, or a class for an expanded clone.

size: many; J: TRBJ2-2; V: TRBV21-1; D: -; CDR3: CASSKATSGELFF; DNA: TGTGCCAGCAGCAAGGCCACTTCCGGGGAGCTGTTTTTT
size: many; J: TRBJ2-7; V: TRBV20-1; D: -; CDR3: CSARDRLAYYEQYF; DNA: TGCAGTGCTAGAGATCGGCTAGCGTACTACGAGCAGTACTTC
size: many; J: TRBJ2-7; V: TRBV7-9; D: TRBD1; CDR3: CASRSGQGGEQYF; DNA: TGTGCCAGTAGAAGTGGACAGGGTGGCGAGCAGTACTTC
size: many; J: TRBJ2-7; V: TRBV20-1; D: TRBD2; CDR3: CSARDGVTSAFYEQYF; DNA: TGCAGTGCTAGAGACGGCGTGACTAGCGCTTTCTACGAGCAGTACTTC
size: few; J: TRBJ2-1; V: TRBV21-1; D: -; CDR3: CASSILTGMNYNEQFF; DNA: TGTGCCAGCAGCATTCTTACAGGGATGAACTACAATGAGCAGTTCTTC
size: many; J: TRBJ2-7; V: TRBV10-2; D: TRBD1; CDR3: CASQGPGTGSSYEQYF; DNA: TGCGCCAGCCAGGGCCCCGGGACAGGCAGCTCCTACGAGCAGTACTTC
size: many; J: TRBJ2-1; V: TRBV4-2; D: TRBD1; CDR3: CASSQDWPSRQGVSEQFF; DNA: TGTGCCAGCAGCCAAGATTGGCCCAGTCGACAGGGAGTTAGTGAGCAGTTCTTC
size: many; J: TRBJ2-6; V: TRBV10-2; D: TRBD1; CDR3: CASSERTGGFSGANVLTF; DNA: TGCGCCAGCAGTGAGCGGACAGGGGGCTTCTCTGGGGCCAACGTCCTGACTTTC
size: few; J: TRBJ2-1; V: TRBV2; D: TRBD2; CDR3: CASSATSGSRYNEQFF; DNA: TGTGCCAGCAGTGCGACTAGCGGGAGTAGATACAATGAGCAGTTCTTC
size: few; J: TRBJ1-2; V: TRBV18; D: -; CDR3: CASSPGQTANYGYTF; DNA: TGTGCCAGCTCACCCGGGCAGACAGCTAACTATGGCTACACCTTC
size: many; J: TRBJ2-7; V: TRBV20-1; D: TRBD1; CDR3: CSARDRWTGGYEQYF; DNA: TGCAGTGCTAGAGATCGGTGGACAGGGGGCTACGAGCAGTACTTC
size: many; J: TRBJ1-2; V: TRBV12-3/TRBV12-4; D: -; CDR3: CASSPQGAGFNYGYTF; DNA: TGTGCCAGCAGCCCACAGGGTGCGGGGTTTAACTATGGCTACACCTTC
size: many; J: TRBJ2-7; V: TRBV20-1; D: -; CDR3: CSARDPMGGRIYEQYF; DNA: TGCAGTGCTAGAGATCCTATGGGGGGGCGGATTTACGAGCAGTACTTC
size: many; J: TRBJ2-4; V: TRBV30; D: -; CDR3: CAWSSMTKGGDIQYF; DNA: TGTGCCTGGAGTTCTATGACTAAGGGAGGAGACATTCAGTACTTC
size: few; J: TRBJ2-7; V: TRBV21-1; D: -; CDR3: CASSTAGVSYEQYF; DNA: TGTGCCAGCAGCACGGCGGGGGTTTCCTACGAGCAGTACTTC
size: many; J: TRBJ2-1; V: TRBV18; D: -; CDR3: CASSPMEQFNEQFF; DNA: TGTGCCAGCTCACCAATGGAGCAATTCAATGAGCAGTTCTTC
size: many; J: TRBJ2-5; V: TRBV11-2; D: TRBD2; CDR3: CASSGRTSGRGLVRQETQYF; DNA: TGTGCCAGCAGCGGACGAACAAGCGGGAGGGGCTTAGTGCGCCAAGAGACCCAGTACTTC
size: many; J: TRBJ1-1; V: TRBV5-1; D: -; CDR3: CASSLTFRDTEAFF; DNA: TGCGCCAGCAGCTTGACGTTTCGGGACACTGAAGCTTTCTTT
size: many; J: TRBJ2-5; V: TRBV7-9; D: TRBD2; CDR3: CASSNSGAETQYF; DNA: TGTGCCAGCAGCAATAGCGGGGCGGAGACCCAGTACTTC
size: many; J: TRBJ2-7; V: TRBV4-1; D: -; CDR3: CASSQQAGSEIQPYEQYF; DNA: TGCGCCAGCAGCCAACAAGCAGGGTCGGAAATCCAACCCTACGAGCAGTACTTC
size: many; J: TRBJ2-5; V: TRBV3-1; D: -; CDR3: CASSQDVQLAGSRETQYF; DNA: TGTGCCAGCAGCCAAGATGTCCAACTCGCAGGTAGTAGAGAGACCCAGTACTTC
size: medium-sized; J: TRBJ1-6; V: TRBV27; D: TRBD1; CDR3: CASGTGAYNSPLHF; DNA: TGTGCCAGCGGGACAGGGGCCTATAATTCACCCCTCCACTTT
size: many; J: TRBJ2-7; V: TRBV2; D: -; CDR3: CASSDNPVEEQYF; DNA: TGTGCCAGCAGTGATAACCCGGTGGAGGAGCAGTACTTC
size: many; J: TRBJ2-5; V: TRBV3-1; D: -; CDR3: CASSQEGYQETQYF; DNA: TGTGCCAGCAGCCAAGAAGGTTATCAAGAGACCCAGTACTTC
size: many; J: TRBJ1-6; V: TRBV27; D: TRBD1; CDR3: CASSRLNPGQGVNSPLHF; DNA: TGTGCCAGCAGCCGACTGAACCCGGGACAGGGCGTAAATTCACCCCTCCACTTT
size: many; J: TRBJ1-2; V: TRBV29-1; D: TRBD1; CDR3: CSVGQGLGYGYTF; DNA: TGCAGCGTTGGACAGGGGCTGGGCTATGGCTACACCTTC
size: many; J: TRBJ2-6; V: TRBV20-1; D: -; CDR3: CSARNLEVPANVLTF; DNA: TGCAGTGCTAGAAATCTTGAGGTCCCGGCCAACGTCCTGACTTTC
size: many; J: TRBJ2-1; V: TRBV5-6; D: -; CDR3: CASSLALHEQFF; DNA: TGTGCCAGCAGCTTGGCCTTGCATGAGCAGTTCTTC
size: many; J: TRBJ2-5; V: TRBV20-1; D: -; CDR3: CSARDHVGWETQYF; DNA: TGCAGTGCTAGAGATCACGTGGGCTGGGAGACCCAGTACTTC